This entry features one T cell receptor beta chain sequence. Its antigen is as yet unknown. The PCR was carried out with 60 Vbeta primers and 13 Jbeta primers. Assay: immunoSEQ multiplex PCR; the TCRdb copy retains only in-frame clones and omits some. The table shows about 190,000 clones, with about 81% occurring only once. This specimen comes from a study of cytomegalovirus exposure and HLA in healthy donors. Study-wide context: Early on, a data release was issued that held 65 million to 100 million unique TCRs from HLA-typed donors. General study points: Rates of TCR association differed by HLA locus in a later analysis, with DRB1 highest and HLA-C lowest. In vitro data verified a few CMV-associated chains as specific for CMV antigens.

Trimming removed 5 bases at V and 15 bases at J, with 17 bases between. In germline, CDR1 is DFQATT, CDR2 SNEGSKA (reference sequence). CDR3 length: 11 residues. The TCR was taken from a woman between 18 and 29 years old in good health and CMV-seronegative. The chain carries TRBV20-1 and TRBJ2-1, with a weak D call TRBD1 (5 bases). Sequencing was performed on PBMCs. The CDR3 sequence is CSAPDRTVRFF. CDR3 coding DNA: TGCAGTGCTCCTGACAGAACCGTGCGGTTCTTC.